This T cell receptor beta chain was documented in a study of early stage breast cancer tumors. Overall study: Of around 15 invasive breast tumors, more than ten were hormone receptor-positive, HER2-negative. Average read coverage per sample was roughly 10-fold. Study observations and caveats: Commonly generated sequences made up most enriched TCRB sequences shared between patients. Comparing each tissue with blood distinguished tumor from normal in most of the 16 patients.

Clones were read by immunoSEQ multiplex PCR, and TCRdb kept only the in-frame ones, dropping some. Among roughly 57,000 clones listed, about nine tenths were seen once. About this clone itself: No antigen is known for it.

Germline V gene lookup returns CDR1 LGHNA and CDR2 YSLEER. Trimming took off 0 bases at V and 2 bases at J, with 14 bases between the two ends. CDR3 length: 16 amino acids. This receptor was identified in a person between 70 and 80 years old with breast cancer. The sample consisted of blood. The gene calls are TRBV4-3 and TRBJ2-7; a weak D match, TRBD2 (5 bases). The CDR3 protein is CASSQDPSGPTYEQYF. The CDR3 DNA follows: TGCGCCAGCAGCCAAGATCCGAGCGGACCTACCTACGAGCAGTACTTC.